Listed below are T cell receptor beta chains from one sample, sequenced in a study of T cells after yellow fever vaccination. TCRdb independently ran MiXCR on the 5' RACE reads; one entry per CDR3 protein. The sample holds about 330,000 distinct CDR3 sequences; approximately 4% are singletons and the top ten take around 23%. The sample here was PBMCs, taken 5 days after the yellow fever booster vaccination. The receptors stem from a man aged 18 to 30 who received the YFV17D yellow fever vaccine. Each CDR3 is given with its conserved first and last residue. Fields, in order: J gene, clone size, D gene, V gene, CDR3 DNA, CDR3 protein. D genes are given only for firm matches. The listing skips clone size in some rows; elsewhere it reads once, few, many or a size class.

TRBJ1-1 - - TRBV15 TGTGCCACCAGCGGGGCGACCAGGGGCACTGAAGCTTTCTTT CATSGATRGTEAFF
TRBJ2-1 - TRBD2 TRBV9 TGTGCCAGCAGCGTAGGGGCGGGGGGGCCCTACAATGAGCAGTTCTTC CASSVGAGGPYNEQFF
TRBJ1-4 few - TRBV7-2 TGTGCCAGCAGCTTTTCGGGGTCAGGTGAAAAACTGTTTTTT CASSFSGSGEKLFF
TRBJ1-5 many - TRBV4-3 TGCGCCAGCAGCCAAGATAGTCAGGGGAACCAGCCCCAGCATTTT CASSQDSQGNQPQHF
TRBJ1-2 many - TRBV7-2 TGTGCCAGCAGCTTCGATTTCCCAGGGGTGTCGCAGCGTGGCTACACCTTC CASSFDFPGVSQRGYTF
TRBJ2-1 - TRBD2 TRBV29-1 TGCAGCGTTGCATCTAGCGGGGTTTACAATGAGCAGTTCTTC CSVASSGVYNEQFF
TRBJ2-3 many - TRBV29-1 TGCAGCCACGAGAGAGGCACAGATACGCAGTATTTT CSHERGTDTQYF
TRBJ2-5 - - TRBV6-1 TGTGCCAGCAGTGCCAGTGGGGAGACCCAGTACTTC CASSASGETQYF
TRBJ1-2 few - TRBV5-8 TGTGCCAGCAGCTCCTCCGGCCCCGGCGACTATGGCTACACCTTC CASSSSGPGDYGYTF
TRBJ2-3 - - TRBV5-1 TGCGCCAGCAGCTTGAGTTCGCAGGGGTCAGATACGCAGTATTTT CASSLSSQGSDTQYF
TRBJ1-2 many - TRBV5-1 TGCGCCAGCAGCCCTGGGGTAGCAAACTATGGCTACACCTTC CASSPGVANYGYTF
TRBJ1-6 few - TRBV10-3 TGTGCCATCAGTGGCTTATCGGGGCCCCTCCACTTT CAISGLSGPLHF
TRBJ2-5 few TRBD1 TRBV5-1 TGCGCCAGCAGCTTGCTCGGGACAGGGGTCGAGACCCAGTACTTC CASSLLGTGVETQYF
TRBJ1-4 many - TRBV11-2 TGTGCCAGCAGCGGAAGGGGAGATGAAAAACTGTTTTTT CASSGRGDEKLFF
TRBJ2-5 many - TRBV7-6 TGTGCCAGCAGCTTAGGAGTGGGGGAGACCCAGTACTTC CASSLGVGETQYF
TRBJ2-3 many TRBD1 TRBV5-1 TGCGCCAGCAGCTCCGGGACAGGGAAAGATACGCAGTATTTT CASSSGTGKDTQYF
TRBJ1-5 few - TRBV24-1 TGTGCCACCAGTGATTTTCGGGCTGATCAGCCCCAGCATTTT CATSDFRADQPQHF
TRBJ1-2 few TRBD1 TRBV29-1 TGCAGCGTTGGTCCCGGGACAGGGATCCGCTATGGCTACACCTTC CSVGPGTGIRYGYTF
TRBJ2-1 many TRBD2 TRBV10-3 TGTGCCATCAAAACTAGCGGCCACAATGAGCAGTTCTTC CAIKTSGHNEQFF
TRBJ2-2 - TRBD1 TRBV6-1 TGTGCCAGCTCTCGGACAGGGAGGACCGGGGAGCTGTTTTTT CASSRTGRTGELFF
TRBJ2-1 few TRBD2 TRBV6-2/TRBV6-3 TGTGCCAGCTACCGGTGGGGCGGGGGGACTTACAATGAGCAGTTCTTC CASYRWGGGTYNEQFF
TRBJ1-1 few - TRBV4-3 TGCGCCAGCAGCCAAGCGACGGGGTCACCTGAAGCTTTCTTT CASSQATGSPEAFF
TRBJ2-3 - - TRBV20-1 TGCAGTGCCATACAGGGATTGACAGATACGCAGTATTTT CSAIQGLTDTQYF
TRBJ2-2 - - TRBV5-1 TGCGCCAGCAGCTCCACATTCACCGGGGAGCTGTTTTTT CASSSTFTGELFF
TRBJ1-2 - - TRBV10-2 TGCGCCAGCAGTGACCCCGGGGGCTATGGCTACACCTTC CASSDPGGYGYTF
TRBJ2-7 - TRBD1 TRBV7-2 TGTGCCAGCAAGGTCAAGGGGGCGCAGGGGCAGTACTTC CASKVKGAQGQYF
TRBJ1-5 many - TRBV4-2 TGTGCCAGCAGCGATATTTCACAGGGATCTAATCAGCCCCAGCATTTT CASSDISQGSNQPQHF
TRBJ1-5 few - TRBV10-3 TGTGCCATCAGTGAGTCGTCCAGGGGAAATCAGCCCCAGCATTTT CAISESSRGNQPQHF
TRBJ1-1 few - TRBV3-1 TGTGCCAGCAGCCCAGGGTCCCGGATGGGAGCTTTCTTT CASSPGSRMGAFF
TRBJ1-4 - TRBD1 TRBV4-3 TGCGCCAGCAGCCTCCACAGGGGTTCTAATGAAAAACTGTTTTTT CASSLHRGSNEKLFF
TRBJ1-2 many TRBD1 TRBV5-1 TGCGCCAGCAGCACGGGACAGAACTATGGCTACACCTTC CASSTGQNYGYTF
TRBJ2-1 few - TRBV5-6 TGTGCCAGCAGCTCGGGCGCGGGGGCGGTTGAGCAGTTCTTC CASSSGAGAVEQFF
TRBJ2-6 few - TRBV21-1 TGTGCCAGCAGCTCTTATTGGAACAGGGCCGTCGTCCTGACTTTC CASSSYWNRAVVLTF
TRBJ2-2 few - TRBV28 TGTGCCAGCAGTTTCCCCCCGGTAGGGACCGCGAACACCGGGGAGCTGTTTTTT CASSFPPVGTANTGELFF
TRBJ2-4 few - TRBV12-3/TRBV12-4 TGTGCCAGCAGTTTAAGAGGGGCCGGGCAAAACATTCAGTACTTC CASSLRGAGQNIQYF
TRBJ1-2 few - TRBV5-6 TGTGCCAGCAGCTTGCCCGCTTCAGGGGTCGTGGCTGGCTACACCTTC CASSLPASGVVAGYTF
TRBJ2-1 - TRBD1 TRBV7-9 TGTGCCAGCAGCTACCCACCGGGACAGGGGCATGAGCAGTTCTTC CASSYPPGQGHEQFF
TRBJ2-3 - TRBD2 TRBV19 TGTGCCAGTAGTATAAACGGGATTCGGGGGGGCCGGACAGATACGCAGTATTTT CASSINGIRGGRTDTQYF
TRBJ1-5 few TRBD1 TRBV7-2 TGTGCCAGCAGCTCGGACAGGGTCAATCAGCCCCAGCATTTT CASSSDRVNQPQHF
TRBJ2-1 - TRBD1 TRBV5-1 TGCGCCAGCAGCTTGTCAATGCAGGGGACAGGGGTTTATGAGCAGTTCTTC CASSLSMQGTGVYEQFF
TRBJ2-1 few - TRBV5-6 TGTGCCAGCAGTCTGATTCAGGGGATCTCCTACAATGAGCAGTTCTTC CASSLIQGISYNEQFF
TRBJ1-2 - - TRBV4-2 TGTGCCAGCAGCCAAGAAACTGGATCGGGCAGGAACTATGGCTACACCTTC CASSQETGSGRNYGYTF